This T cell receptor (beta chain) was profiled in a study of blood T cell repertoires in COVID-19. About the study: T cells, B-cell-depleted T cells, or PBMCs provided the cDNA or gDNA that served as material.

The method was immunoSEQ multiplex PCR; TCRdb's version includes in-frame clones alone and lacks a portion of them. The sample consists of about 120,000 clones, roughly two thirds of them appearing once. The CDR3 is 13 amino acids. The germline V and J ends were trimmed by 3 bases and 4 bases, with 10 bases remaining between them. Germline V lookup: CDR1 KGHSH, CDR2 LQKENI. The sequencing sample was made of peripheral blood. This receptor was obtained from a woman between 65 and 79 years old with acute or convalescent COVID-19. The V gene is TRBV18, the J gene TRBJ2-7; the D is unclear. This CDR3 is CASSPAMKYEQYF. The CDR3 DNA follows: TGTGCCAGCTCACCGGCCATGAAATACGAGCAGTACTTC.